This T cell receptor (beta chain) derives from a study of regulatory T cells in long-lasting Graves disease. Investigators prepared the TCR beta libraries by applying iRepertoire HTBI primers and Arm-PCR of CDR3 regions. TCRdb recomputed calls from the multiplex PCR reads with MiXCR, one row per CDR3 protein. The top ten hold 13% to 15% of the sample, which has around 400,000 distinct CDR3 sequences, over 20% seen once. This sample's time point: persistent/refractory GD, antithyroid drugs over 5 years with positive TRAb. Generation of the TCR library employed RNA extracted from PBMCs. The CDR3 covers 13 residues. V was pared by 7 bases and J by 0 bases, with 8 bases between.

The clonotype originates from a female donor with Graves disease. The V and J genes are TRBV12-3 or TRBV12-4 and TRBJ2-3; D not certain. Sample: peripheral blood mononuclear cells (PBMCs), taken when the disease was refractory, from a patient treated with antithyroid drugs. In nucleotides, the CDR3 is TGTGCCAGCACTCTGGGGAGCACAGATACGCAGTATTTT. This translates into CASTLGSTDTQYF.